A selection of T cell receptor beta chains follows, all from one sample in a study of T-cell memory formation after mild COVID-19. Each CDR3 protein gets one entry after TCRdb re-called the 5' RACE reads with MiXCR. The sample has a few hundred thousand distinct CDR3 sequences, less than 25% seen once; the top ten hold about 8.7%. Material: PBMCs or a T cell subset sorted from them (not recorded which). These receptors all stem from an adult woman who had mild COVID-19 (a few samples of this study predate the infection). Cell type and time point are not known. Both conserved end residues are part of each CDR3. D genes are given only for firm matches. Clone size is given for some rows only: seen once, a few or many times, or a class if the clone is expanded.

>TRBJ1-1|TRBV9|.|.
CASSVGKYTEAFF
TGTGCCAGCAGCGTAGGGAAGTACACTGAAGCTTTCTTT
>TRBJ2-2|TRBV4-1|few|TRBD1
CASSQGVGRGLLGELFF
TGCGCCAGCAGCCAAGGGGTTGGCAGGGGGCTCCTCGGGGAGCTGTTTTTT
>TRBJ2-7|TRBV2|few|TRBD1
CASITDRGVNEQYF
TGTGCCAGCATTACAGACAGGGGAGTTAACGAGCAGTACTTC
>TRBJ2-3|TRBV29-1|.|.
CSVSPSGGTDTQYF
TGCAGCGTCTCCCCATCGGGAGGCACAGATACGCAGTATTTT
>TRBJ1-2|TRBV30|.|.
CAWSTPRAGGYTF
TGTGCCTGGAGCACCCCCAGGGCTGGCGGCTACACCTTC
>TRBJ1-5|TRBV7-2|.|.
CASSLRYSNQPQHF
TGTGCCAGCAGCTTGCGTTATAGCAATCAGCCCCAGCATTTT
>TRBJ1-2|TRBV29-1|.|.
CSVEGKARIYGYTF
TGCAGCGTTGAAGGAAAGGCACGGATTTATGGCTACACCTTC
>TRBJ1-1|TRBV27|.|.
CASSPTPGDGTEAFF
TGTGCCAGCAGTCCAACCCCGGGTGATGGCACTGAAGCTTTCTTT
>TRBJ2-3|TRBV7-9|.|.
CASSSERQTSTDTQYF
TGTGCCAGCAGCTCCGAACGGCAGACTAGCACAGATACGCAGTATTTT
>TRBJ1-5|TRBV7-8|.|.
CASSLGQGINQPQHF
TGTGCCAGCAGCTTAGGTCAGGGGATCAATCAGCCCCAGCATTTT
>TRBJ1-6|TRBV6-6|.|TRBD1
CASSYTGGKSPLHF
TGTGCCAGCAGTTACACAGGGGGTAAATCACCCCTCCACTTT
>TRBJ2-5|TRBV7-9|.|.
CASSSFSGGLQETQYF
TGTGCCAGCAGCTCATTCAGCGGTGGACTCCAAGAGACCCAGTACTTC
>TRBJ1-5|TRBV6-6|.|.
CASGEGNQPQHF
TGTGCCAGCGGGGAGGGCAATCAGCCCCAGCATTTT
>TRBJ2-6|TRBV12-3/TRBV12-4|few|.
CASSLGFWGANVLTF
TGTGCCAGCAGTTTAGGATTTTGGGGGGCCAACGTCCTGACTTTC
>TRBJ1-5|TRBV5-8|few|.
CASSSSPASISNQPQHF
TGTGCCAGCAGCTCGTCCCCAGCTAGTATTAGCAATCAGCCCCAGCATTTT
>TRBJ1-1|TRBV19|.|.
CGTGYTEAFF
TGTGGGACGGGGTACACTGAAGCTTTCTTT
>TRBJ2-7|TRBV4-1|.|.
CASSQHKSSYEQYF
TGCGCCAGCAGCCAACACAAGAGCTCCTACGAGCAGTACTTC
>TRBJ1-1|TRBV10-3|.|.
CAISDQSPRAGNTEAFF
TGTGCCATCAGTGACCAGAGTCCCCGGGCCGGGAACACTGAAGCTTTCTTT
>TRBJ2-7|TRBV9|few|TRBD2
CASSVGAGGPSYEQYF
TGTGCCAGCAGCGTAGGGGCGGGAGGGCCCTCTTACGAGCAGTACTTC
>TRBJ2-3|TRBV7-9|.|.
CASSHVVDTQYF
TGTGCCAGCAGTCACGTTGTAGATACGCAGTATTTT
>TRBJ1-5|TRBV7-9|few|.
CASGGRNQPQHF
TGTGCCAGCGGGGGCAGAAATCAGCCCCAGCATTTT
>TRBJ2-3|TRBV11-2|few|TRBD2
CASSPKWRGAGTDTQYF
TGTGCCAGCAGCCCGAAGTGGCGGGGGGCTGGCACAGATACGCAGTATTTT
>TRBJ1-6|TRBV30|.|.
CAWSGVSTSPLHF
TGTGCCTGGAGTGGGGTCAGTACGTCACCCCTCCACTTT
>TRBJ2-3|TRBV9|few|TRBD2
CASSVATSAGGDTQYF
TGTGCCAGCAGCGTAGCTACAAGTGCGGGGGGGGATACGCAGTATTTT
>TRBJ2-1|TRBV24-1|.|.
CATSDFLDEQFF
TGTGCCACCAGTGATTTTTTGGATGAGCAGTTCTTC
>TRBJ1-6|TRBV7-3|.|.
CARKSGVQGTVRTPLHF
TGTGCCAGAAAAAGCGGGGTTCAGGGGACGGTGAGGACACCCCTCCACTTT
>TRBJ2-1|TRBV30|.|.
CAWRRRRGVRTTINEQFF
TGTGCCTGGAGGAGGCGGAGGGGGGTCCGCACAACTATCAATGAGCAGTTCTTC
>TRBJ2-7|TRBV7-6|.|.
CASSPSRTYEQYF
TGTGCCAGCAGCCCATCCAGGACCTACGAGCAGTACTTC
>TRBJ2-3|TRBV18|.|.
CASSPPGLFTDTQYF
TGTGCCAGCTCACCCCCGGGACTCTTCACAGATACGCAGTATTTT
>TRBJ1-1|TRBV24-1|.|.
CATSDPRTSDTEAFF
TGTGCCACCAGTGACCCCCGGACATCTGACACTGAAGCTTTCTTT
>TRBJ1-4|TRBV4-2|few|.
CASSSQGNSNEKLFF
TGTGCCAGCAGCTCTCAGGGTAACTCTAATGAAAAACTGTTTTTT
>TRBJ2-3|TRBV12-3/TRBV12-4|few|.
CASIGSGSTDTQYF
TGTGCCAGCATTGGGAGCGGTAGCACAGATACGCAGTATTTT
>TRBJ2-1|TRBV4-3|few|TRBD2
CASSQEGREGSYNEQFF
TGCGCCAGCAGCCAAGAAGGGCGGGAGGGCTCCTACAATGAGCAGTTCTTC
>TRBJ2-5|TRBV6-2/TRBV6-3|.|.
CASGRLEISQETQYF
TGTGCCAGCGGACGACTAGAAATAAGCCAAGAGACCCAGTACTTC
>TRBJ2-5|TRBV20-1|.|.
CSARGLGAGQTQYF
TGCAGTGCTAGAGGTTTAGGAGCCGGTCAGACCCAGTACTTC
>TRBJ2-7|TRBV9|.|TRBD2
CASSVALAGTPYEQYF
TGTGCCAGCAGCGTAGCCCTAGCGGGCACACCCTACGAGCAGTACTTC
>TRBJ2-1|TRBV18|few|.
CASSPPGANNEQFF
TGTGCCAGCTCACCACCAGGGGCGAACAATGAGCAGTTCTTC
>TRBJ2-5|TRBV12-3/TRBV12-4|.|.
CASSRGQLETQYF
TGTGCCAGCAGCCGTGGCCAGCTGGAGACCCAGTACTTC
>TRBJ1-1|TRBV12-3/TRBV12-4|few|TRBD1
CASSLADRGTEAFF
TGTGCCAGCAGTTTAGCGGACAGGGGGACTGAAGCTTTCTTT
>TRBJ2-1|TRBV11-3|.|TRBD1
CASSYLGTGVGNEQFF
TGTGCCAGCAGCTACCTGGGGACAGGGGTAGGTAATGAGCAGTTCTTC
>TRBJ2-3|TRBV7-6|.|.
CASSKSGMADTQYF
TGTGCCAGCAGTAAGAGTGGAATGGCAGATACGCAGTATTTT
>TRBJ2-5|TRBV20-1|few|.
CSASVRERTETQYF
TGCAGTGCTAGTGTGAGGGAGAGGACGGAGACCCAGTACTTC
>TRBJ2-7|TRBV12-3/TRBV12-4|.|TRBD2
CASTVAGGVHEQYF
TGTGCCAGCACCGTAGCGGGAGGGGTCCACGAGCAGTACTTC
>TRBJ2-3|TRBV14|.|.
CASTRTFSTDTQYF
TGTGCCAGCACGCGGACGTTCAGCACAGATACGCAGTATTTT
>TRBJ2-7|TRBV30|.|.
CAWTVKAGDEQYF
TGTGCCTGGACCGTAAAAGCCGGGGACGAGCAGTACTTC
>TRBJ2-1|TRBV7-2|.|.
CASSPANEQFF
TGTGCCAGCAGCCCCGCCAATGAGCAGTTCTTC
>TRBJ2-7|TRBV24-1|few|TRBD1
CATSDFGTGEAYEQYF
TGTGCCACCAGTGATTTTGGGACAGGGGAGGCCTACGAGCAGTACTTC
>TRBJ2-3|TRBV7-9|many|TRBD2
CASSPPRREGTDTQYF
TGTGCCAGCAGCCCCCCCCGCCGGGAGGGGACAGATACGCAGTATTTT
>TRBJ1-2|TRBV6-5|.|.
CASSGAGRKNGYTF
TGTGCCAGCAGTGGGGCAGGGAGGAAGAATGGCTACACCTTC
>TRBJ2-1|TRBV6-5|.|TRBD2
CASSSTPSGRWDEQFF
TGTGCCAGCAGTTCTACACCGAGCGGGAGATGGGATGAGCAGTTCTTC
>TRBJ2-3|TRBV7-6|.|.
CASSRSGSDTQYF
TGTGCCAGCAGCCGCTCCGGCTCAGATACGCAGTATTTT
>TRBJ2-1|TRBV12-3/TRBV12-4|.|.
CASTPESASYNEQFF
TGTGCCAGCACCCCGGAGAGTGCCTCCTACAATGAGCAGTTCTTC
>TRBJ2-1|TRBV4-2|few|TRBD2
CASSQGPLTSGRDEQFF
TGTGCCAGCAGCCAAGGCCCTTTGACTAGCGGGAGGGATGAGCAGTTCTTC
>TRBJ2-7|TRBV7-9|.|.
CASSSSHRNEQYF
TGTGCCAGCAGCTCCTCCCATCGCAACGAGCAGTACTTC